Each of the 20 T cell receptor beta chains below was sequenced from the same sample in a study of regulatory T cells in long-lasting Graves disease. Arm-PCR of CDR3 regions and iRepertoire HTBI primers were used to build TCR beta libraries. TCRdb fed the multiplex PCR reads into MiXCR, producing one record per CDR3 protein. The table lists 500,000 to 700,000 distinct CDR3 sequences, around 15% of them singletons. The time point here: newly diagnosed GD, antithyroid drugs for less than 3 months. Generation of the TCR library employed RNA extracted from PBMCs. These same data were also listed under a study on T cells in Graves' hyperthyroidism and ophthalmopathy.

The sample here was peripheral blood mononuclear cells (PBMCs), taken at new diagnosis, from a patient treated with antithyroid drugs. The receptors were sampled from a woman younger than 45 with Graves disease.

This clonotype was counted many times. This chain uses TRBV2 with TRBJ2-5; tentative D call: TRBD1 (6 bases). This CDR3 spans 12 amino acids. V lost 8 bases to trimming and J lost 0 bases, with 7 bases between them. CDR1 is SNHLY and CDR2 is FYNNEI in the germline V gene. The DNA of the CDR3 is TGTGCCAGCGGGGGCGACCAAGAGACCCAGTACTTC. Amino acid sequence: CASGGDQETQYF. Full variable domain (missing parts from reference TRBV2 and TRBJ2-5): EPEVTQTPSHQVTQMGQEVILRCVPISNHLYFYWYRQILGQKVEFLVSFYNNEISEKSEIFDDQFSVERPDGSNFTLKIRSTKLEDSAMYFCASGGDQETQYFGPGTRLLVL.

The chain carries TRBV4-1 and TRBJ1-1; D not certain. The ends were cut back, 6 bases at V and 3 bases at J, with 20 bases in the middle. Germline loops: CDR1 MGHRA, CDR2 YSYEKL. The CDR3 has 16 residues. DNA for the CDR3: TGCGCCAGCAGACCCATCCGAGGGTCTTACTACACTGAAGCTTTCTTT. Translated, it gives CASRPIRGSYYTEAFF.

The chain uses TRBV7-3 and TRBJ2-6; 9 bases are shared with TRBD1. After removal of 4 bases from V and 0 bases from J, the junction contained 7 bases not matched to a gene. The CDR3 is 18 amino acids. Germline CDR1 and CDR2: SGHTA and FQGTGA. The CDR3 loop reads CASSSRDRALSGANVLTF. In nucleotides, the CDR3 is TGTGCCAGCAGCTCAAGGGACAGGGCGCTCTCTGGGGCCAACGTCCTGACTTTC.

V usage is TRBV28 and J usage is TRBJ2-7; TRBD2 might be the D (5 bases). CDR3 length equals 14 residues. V lost 6 bases to trimming and J lost 6 bases, with 18 bases between them. The germline V gene encodes CDR1 MDHEN and CDR2 SYDVKM. In nucleotides, the CDR3 is TGTGCCAGCAGCTCAAGACTACCTGGAGGCGAGCAGTACTTC. Its protein is CASSSRLPGGEQYF.

This clonotype was counted a few times. The rearrangement links TRBV7-2 to TRBJ2-3; D gene unclear. This CDR3 spans 14 amino acids. Germline CDR1 is SGHTA and CDR2 is FQGNSA. V was pared by 5 bases and J by 5 bases, with 14 bases between. In nucleotides, the CDR3 is TGTGCCAGCAGCACAAGGCTTATTAAAGATACGCAGTATTTT. Its protein is CASSTRLIKDTQYF.

V usage is TRBV19 and J usage is TRBJ1-6; D remains unclear. CDR3 length: 15 residues. The V and J ends lost 8 bases and 0 bases respectively, with 11 bases between them. Per the germline V gene, CDR1 is LNHDA and CDR2 is SQIVND (reference sequence). CDR3 residues: CASSWESSYNSPLHF. For the CDR3, the DNA is TGTGCCAGTTCCTGGGAGAGCTCCTATAATTCACCCCTCCACTTT.

The chain carries TRBV6-5 and TRBJ1-2; the match to TRBD1 covers 9 bases. The germline V gene has CDR1 MNHEY and CDR2 SVGAGI. The CDR3 runs 15 residues. The ends lost 4 bases at V and 0 bases at J; junction bases unmatched: 3. CDR3 bases: TGTGCCAGCAGTTCGGACAGGGGCACTAACTATGGCTACACCTTC. The encoded protein is CASSSDRGTNYGYTF.

This clonotype appeared many times. The chain joins TRBV7-9 to TRBJ1-2, with a possible D match to TRBD1 (6 bases). There are 16 residues in the CDR3. The germline V gene has CDR1 SEHNR and CDR2 FQNEAQ (reference sequence). V was trimmed by 1 base and J by 2 bases, leaving 14 bases between them. The CDR3 is CASSLGVRTDNYGYTF. Here the CDR3 DNA reads TGTGCCAGCAGCTTAGGGGTCCGGACAGACAACTATGGCTACACCTTC.

The table lists this clonotype with many counts. V usage is TRBV6-1 and J usage is TRBJ1-2; the match to TRBD1 covers 9 bases. Germline V lookup: CDR1 MNHNS, CDR2 SASEGT. The J segment lost 2 bases and the V segment lost 8 bases, leaving 6 bases of the junction unmatched. CDR3 length equals 14 residues. The CDR3 DNA follows: TGTGCCAGCGACGGGACAGGGCTAAACTATGGCTACACCTTC. Its translation: CASDGTGLNYGYTF.

This clonotype was observed a handful of times. In nucleotides, the CDR3 is TGTGCCAGCAGTTTATTAATGGTTTCCGGATGGGGGCCCGATCAGCCCCAGCATTTT. Translating gives CASSLLMVSGWGPDQPQHF. V usage is TRBV28 and J usage is TRBJ1-5, with D maybe TRBD1 (6 bases). Trimming took 1 base from V and 5 from J, leaving 24 bases between them. The germline CDR1 and CDR2 sequences are MDHEN and SYDVKM. This CDR3 has 19 amino acids.

This clonotype was observed a handful of times. The chain has TRBV6-1 and TRBJ2-5, with 8 bases lining up with TRBD1. The germline V gene has CDR1 MNHNS and CDR2 SASEGT. Losses at the gene ends were 7 bases for V and 3 bases for J; bases not matched to a gene: 16. The CDR3 contains 17 residues. CDR3 sequence: CASTLNIPKTGEETQYF. DNA of the CDR3: TGTGCCAGCACGTTAAACATCCCCAAGACAGGGGAAGAGACCCAGTACTTC.

The chain employs TRBV7-9 and TRBJ2-7; no firm D call. Germline V CDR1 and CDR2: SEHNR, FQNEAQ (reference sequence). The CDR3 extends over 14 amino acids. With 5 bases removed from V and 1 base from J, the gap between germline ends came to 12 bases. CDR3 bases: TGTGCCAGCAGCCAGAATGGACGGTCCTACGAGCAGTACTTC. As protein: CASSQNGRSYEQYF.

This chain connects TRBV28 to TRBJ2-7, with D unresolved. The germline CDR1 and CDR2 sequences are MDHEN and SYDVKM. Deletions cut 5 bases from V and 2 bases from J, with 10 bases between. The CDR3 runs to 13 residues. The CDR3 spells CASSTTLPYEQYF. Here the CDR3 DNA reads TGTGCCAGCAGTACTACATTGCCCTACGAGCAGTACTTC.

This clonotype showed up just a few times. V gene TRBV5-1 combines with J gene TRBJ1-1; possible D gene TRBD1, 6 bases. CDR1 is SGHRS, CDR2 YFSETQ, per germline. Trimming left V 2 bases short and J 1 base short, with 12 bases between. This CDR3 is built from 15 residues. The CDR3 here is CASSLIGGANTEAFF. The CDR3 bases are TGCGCCAGCAGCTTAATCGGGGGGGCGAACACTGAAGCTTTCTTT.

The chain is built from TRBV19 and TRBJ2-6; D not certain. The CDR3 loop spans 14 amino acids. Trimming shortened V by 8 bases and J by 0 bases, and 8 bases separated the two germline ends. Per germline, CDR1 LNHDA and CDR2 SQIVND (reference sequence). The CDR3 sequence: CASFSPSGANVLTF. CDR3 DNA sequence: TGTGCCAGTTTTTCGCCCTCTGGGGCCAACGTCCTGACTTTC.

The rearrangement links TRBV20-1 to TRBJ1-6, with a tentative D call TRBD1 (6 bases). The length of the CDR3 is 14 residues. V was cut by 5 bases and J by 7 bases, with 15 bases left in between. The germline V gene encodes CDR1 DFQATT and CDR2 SNEGSKA (reference sequence). CDR3 in DNA: TGCAGTGCTGGAGGGGGGTTCCCGAATTCACCCCTCCACTTT. Residues: CSAGGGFPNSPLHF.

This clonotype occurred many times. The chain couples TRBV20-1 to TRBJ2-4; D is ambiguous. This CDR3 has 13 amino acids. Germline V gives CDR1 DFQATT, CDR2 SNEGSKA (reference sequence). The ends were cut back, 5 bases at V and 5 bases at J, with 13 bases in the middle. The CDR3 DNA is TGCAGTGCTGTCCAGAGCGCGCAAAACATTCAGTACTTC. It translates to CSAVQSAQNIQYF.

This clonotype has ten or more counts. The CDR3 sequence: CASTPREGMNTEAFF. The CDR3 DNA reads as TGTGCCAGCACCCCCCGCGAGGGGATGAACACTGAAGCTTTCTTT. The gene calls are TRBV6-1 and TRBJ1-1; tentatively, D is TRBD1 (5 bases). This CDR3 spans 15 amino acids. The V gene lost 7 bases and the J gene lost 0 bases, with 15 bases spanning the gap. Germline loops: CDR1 MNHNS, CDR2 SASEGT.

The rearrangement joins TRBV15 to TRBJ1-4; a weak D match, TRBD1 (5 bases). CDR3 length equals 20 residues. Germline CDR1 is LNHNV and CDR2 is YYDKDF (reference sequence). Trimming shortened V by 0 bases and J by 5 bases, and 25 bases separated the two germline ends. The CDR3 here is CATSRDVGTGTGARNEKLFF. The CDR3 DNA follows: TGTGCCACCAGCAGAGATGTCGGAACCGGTACAGGCGCCCGCAATGAAAAACTGTTTTTT.

This chain links TRBV7-3 with TRBJ2-1; D unclear. Per germline, CDR1 SGHTA and CDR2 FQGTGA. This CDR3 has 13 residues. Deletions cut 8 bases from V and 5 bases from J, with 13 bases between. CDR3 DNA sequence: TGTGCCAGCGGCTCCCGTAATAACAATGAGCAGTTCTTC. Amino acids: CASGSRNNNEQFF.